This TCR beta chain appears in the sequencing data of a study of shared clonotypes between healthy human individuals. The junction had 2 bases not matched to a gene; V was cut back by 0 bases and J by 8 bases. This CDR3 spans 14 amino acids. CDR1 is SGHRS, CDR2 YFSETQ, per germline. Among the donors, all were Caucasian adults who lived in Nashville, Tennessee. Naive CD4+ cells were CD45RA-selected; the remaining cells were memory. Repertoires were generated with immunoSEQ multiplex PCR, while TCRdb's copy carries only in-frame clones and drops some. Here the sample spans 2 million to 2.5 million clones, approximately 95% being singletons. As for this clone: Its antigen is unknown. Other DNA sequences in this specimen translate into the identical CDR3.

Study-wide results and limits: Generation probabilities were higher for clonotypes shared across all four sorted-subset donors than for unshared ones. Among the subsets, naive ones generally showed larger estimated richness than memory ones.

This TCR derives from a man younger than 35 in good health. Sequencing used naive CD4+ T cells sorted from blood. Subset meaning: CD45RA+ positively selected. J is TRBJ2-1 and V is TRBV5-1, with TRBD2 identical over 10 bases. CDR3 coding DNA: TGCGCCAGCAGCTTGGGACTAGCGGGCGATGAGCAGTTCTTC. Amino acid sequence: CASSLGLAGDEQFF.